Sequencing of this T cell receptor (beta chain) was carried out in a study of blood T cells in healthy people across ages. This clonotype was picked up a small number of times. A second PCR of roughly 6 to 12 cycles used a sample-barcoded 5' primer and a J-beta primer mix. The template-switch adaptor, which had 12 random nucleotides, put a tag on each cDNA molecule. TCRdb reprocessed the 5' RACE reads via MiXCR and lists one record per CDR3 protein. The sample comprises about 540,000 distinct CDR3 sequences, under 30% of which are singletons, and around 10% rests with the top ten. V was trimmed by 5 bases and J by 6 bases, leaving 23 bases between them. Germline CDR1 reads MDHEN; CDR2 reads SYDVKM. The CDR3 length is 16 residues. In addition, the sample was reused for a study of T cells of mothers and their children. According to that study: A few mothers and their six children, all healthy Caucasians, donated.

The sample was blood. This sequence originates from a boy under 18 in good health. The chain couples TRBV28 to TRBJ2-7; D is perhaps TRBD1 or TRBD2 (6 bases each). CDR3 amino acids: CASSHKRGTLELEQYF. CDR3 DNA sequence: TGTGCCAGCAGTCATAAACGGGGGACATTGGAGCTCGAGCAGTACTTC.